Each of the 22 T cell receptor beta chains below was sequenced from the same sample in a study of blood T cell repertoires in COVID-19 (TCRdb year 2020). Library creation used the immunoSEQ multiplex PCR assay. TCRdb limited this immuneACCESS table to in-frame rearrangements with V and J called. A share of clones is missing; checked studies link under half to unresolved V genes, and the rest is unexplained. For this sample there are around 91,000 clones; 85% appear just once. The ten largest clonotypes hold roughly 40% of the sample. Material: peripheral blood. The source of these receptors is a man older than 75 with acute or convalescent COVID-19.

This CDR3 is CASSSRLAGDGETQYF. The DNA of the CDR3 is TGTGCCAGCTCATCCCGACTAGCGGGAGACGGGGAGACCCAGTACTTC. The rearrangement joins TRBV18 to TRBJ2-5; 12 bases fit TRBD2. The CDR3 is 16 amino acids. The V gene end was trimmed by 5 bases and the J gene end by 5 bases; junction bases not matched to a gene: 9. Germline CDR1 KGHSH, CDR2 LQKENI.

CDR3 nucleotides: TGTGCCAGCAGTATCCCGAGGGGGGGACTTTACGAGCAGTACTTC. Encoded protein: CASSIPRGGLYEQYF. The chain joins TRBV6-2 or TRBV6-3 to TRBJ2-7; D may be TRBD2 (7 bases). The CDR3 covers 15 residues. Trimming removed 5 bases from V and 4 bases from J, with 18 bases in between. The germline V gene encodes CDR1 MNHEY and CDR2 SVGEGT.

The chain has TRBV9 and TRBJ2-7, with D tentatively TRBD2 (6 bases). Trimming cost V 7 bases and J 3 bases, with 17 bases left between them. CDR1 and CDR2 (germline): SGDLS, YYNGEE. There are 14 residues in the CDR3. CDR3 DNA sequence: TGTGCCAGCTCCCGAGCGGGTCGTTACTACGAGCAGTACTTC. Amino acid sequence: CASSRAGRYYEQYF. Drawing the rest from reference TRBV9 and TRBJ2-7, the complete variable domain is DSGVTQTPKHLITATGQRVTLRCSPRSGDLSVYWYQQSLDQGLQFLIQYYNGEERAKGNILERFSAQQFPDLHSELNLSSLELGDSALYFCASSRAGRYYEQYFGPGTRLTVT.

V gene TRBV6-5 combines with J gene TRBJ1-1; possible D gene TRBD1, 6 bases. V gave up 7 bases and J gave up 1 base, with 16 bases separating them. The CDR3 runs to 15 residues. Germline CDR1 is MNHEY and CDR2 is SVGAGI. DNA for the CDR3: TGTGCCAGCAACCCCAGGGGAGGGTGGAACACTGAAGCTTTCTTT. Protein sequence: CASNPRGGWNTEAFF.

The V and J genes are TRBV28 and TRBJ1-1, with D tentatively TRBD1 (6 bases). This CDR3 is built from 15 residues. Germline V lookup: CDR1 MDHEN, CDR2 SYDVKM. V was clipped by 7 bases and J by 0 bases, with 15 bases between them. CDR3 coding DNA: TGTGCCAGCACAAGCCCGGCAGGGGTGAACACTGAAGCTTTCTTT. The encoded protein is CASTSPAGVNTEAFF.

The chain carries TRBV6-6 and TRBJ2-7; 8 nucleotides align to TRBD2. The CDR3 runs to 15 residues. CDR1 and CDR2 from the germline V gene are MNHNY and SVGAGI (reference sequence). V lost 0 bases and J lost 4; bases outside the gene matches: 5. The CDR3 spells CASSYSGTRSYEQYF. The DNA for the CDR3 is TGTGCCAGCAGTTACTCCGGGACTAGATCTTACGAGCAGTACTTC.

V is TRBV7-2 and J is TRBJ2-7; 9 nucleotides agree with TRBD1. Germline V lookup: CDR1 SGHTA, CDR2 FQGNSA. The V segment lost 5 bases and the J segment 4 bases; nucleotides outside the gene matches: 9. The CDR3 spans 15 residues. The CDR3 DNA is TGTGCCAGCAGCCCCGGGACAGGGTTTAGTTACGAGCAGTACTTC. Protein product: CASSPGTGFSYEQYF. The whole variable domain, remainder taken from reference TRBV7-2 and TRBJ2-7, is GAGVSQSPSNKVTEKGKDVELRCDPISGHTALYWYRQSLGQGLEFLIYFQGNSAPDKSGLPSDRFSAERTGGSVSTLTIQRTQQEDSAVYLCASSPGTGFSYEQYFGPGTRLTVT.

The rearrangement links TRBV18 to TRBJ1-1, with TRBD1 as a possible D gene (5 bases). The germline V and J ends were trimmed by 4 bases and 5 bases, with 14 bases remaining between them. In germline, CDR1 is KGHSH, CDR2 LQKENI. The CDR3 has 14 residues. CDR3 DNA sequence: TGTGCCAGCTCACATGGCGGGGGAGGGACTGAAGCTTTCTTT. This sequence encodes CASSHGGGGTEAFF.

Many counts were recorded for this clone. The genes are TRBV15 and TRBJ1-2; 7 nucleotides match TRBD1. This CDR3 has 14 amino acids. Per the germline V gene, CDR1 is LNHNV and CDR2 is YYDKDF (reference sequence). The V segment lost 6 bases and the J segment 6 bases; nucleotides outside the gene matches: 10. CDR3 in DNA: TGTGCCACCAGAAGGGGGCAGGGGTCGAATGGCTACACCTTC. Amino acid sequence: CATRRGQGSNGYTF.

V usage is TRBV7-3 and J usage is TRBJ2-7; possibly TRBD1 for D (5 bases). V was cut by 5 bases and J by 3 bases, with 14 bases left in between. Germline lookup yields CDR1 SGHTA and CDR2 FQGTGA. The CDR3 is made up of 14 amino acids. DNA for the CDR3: TGTGCCAGCAGCATAGCAGGGCGAAACTACGAGCAGTACTTC. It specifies CASSIAGRNYEQYF.

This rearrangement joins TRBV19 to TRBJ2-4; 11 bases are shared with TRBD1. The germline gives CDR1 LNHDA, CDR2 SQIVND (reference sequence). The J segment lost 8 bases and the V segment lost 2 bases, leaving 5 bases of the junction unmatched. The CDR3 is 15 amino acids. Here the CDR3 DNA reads TGTGCCAGTAGTATAAGGGACAGGGGGTCGGACATTCAGTACTTC. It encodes CASSIRDRGSDIQYF. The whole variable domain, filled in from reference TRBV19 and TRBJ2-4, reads DGGITQSPKYLFRKEGQNVTLSCEQNLNHDAMYWYRQDPGQGLRLIYYSQIVNDFQKGDIAEGYSVSREKKESFPLTVTSAQKNPTAFYLCASSIRDRGSDIQYFGAGTRLSVL.

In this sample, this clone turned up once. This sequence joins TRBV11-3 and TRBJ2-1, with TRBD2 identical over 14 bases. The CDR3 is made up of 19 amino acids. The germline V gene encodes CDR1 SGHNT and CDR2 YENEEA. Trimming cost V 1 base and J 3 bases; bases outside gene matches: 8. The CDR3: CASSLGSRTSGRHYNEQFF. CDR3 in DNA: TGTGCCAGCAGCTTAGGCTCCAGGACTAGCGGGAGGCACTACAATGAGCAGTTCTTC.

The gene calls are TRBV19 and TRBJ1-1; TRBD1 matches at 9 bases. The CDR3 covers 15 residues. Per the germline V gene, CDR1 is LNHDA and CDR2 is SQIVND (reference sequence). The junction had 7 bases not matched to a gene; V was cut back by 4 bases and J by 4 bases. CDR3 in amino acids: CASSKLQGAGTEAFF. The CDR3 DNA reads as TGTGCCAGTAGTAAATTACAGGGGGCGGGCACTGAAGCTTTCTTT.

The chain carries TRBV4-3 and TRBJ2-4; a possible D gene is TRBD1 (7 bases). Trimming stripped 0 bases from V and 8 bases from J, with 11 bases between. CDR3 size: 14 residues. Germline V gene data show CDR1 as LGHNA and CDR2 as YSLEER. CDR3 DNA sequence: TGCGCCAGCAGCCAAGATTTCAGGGGGGACATTCAGTACTTC. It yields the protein CASSQDFRGDIQYF.

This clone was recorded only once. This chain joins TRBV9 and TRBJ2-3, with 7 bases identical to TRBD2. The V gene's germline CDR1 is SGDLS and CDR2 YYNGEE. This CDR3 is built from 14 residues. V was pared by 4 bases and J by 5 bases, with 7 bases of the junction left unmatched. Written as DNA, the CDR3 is TGTGCCAGCAGCTTACGACTAGCAGAAGATACGCAGTATTTT. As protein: CASSLRLAEDTQYF.

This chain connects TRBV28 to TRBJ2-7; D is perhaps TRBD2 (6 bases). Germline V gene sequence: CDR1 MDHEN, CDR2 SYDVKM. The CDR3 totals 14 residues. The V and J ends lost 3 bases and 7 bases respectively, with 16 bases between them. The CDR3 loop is CASSLGTGFREQYF. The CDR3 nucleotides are TGTGCCAGCAGTTTGGGGACTGGGTTTAGAGAGCAGTACTTC.

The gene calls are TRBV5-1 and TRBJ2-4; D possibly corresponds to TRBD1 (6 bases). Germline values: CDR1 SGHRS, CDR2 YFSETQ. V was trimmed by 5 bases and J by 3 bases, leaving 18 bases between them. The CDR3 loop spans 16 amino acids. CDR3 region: CASSFISDRRKNIQYF. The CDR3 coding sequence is TGCGCCAGCAGTTTTATCTCGGACAGACGCAAAAACATTCAGTACTTC.

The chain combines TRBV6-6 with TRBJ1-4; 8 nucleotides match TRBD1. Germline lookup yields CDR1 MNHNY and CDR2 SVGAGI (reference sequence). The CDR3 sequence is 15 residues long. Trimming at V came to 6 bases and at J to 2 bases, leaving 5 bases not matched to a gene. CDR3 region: CASSQGQGTNEKLFF. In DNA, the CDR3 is TGTGCCAGCAGCCAAGGACAGGGCACTAATGAAAAACTGTTTTTT.

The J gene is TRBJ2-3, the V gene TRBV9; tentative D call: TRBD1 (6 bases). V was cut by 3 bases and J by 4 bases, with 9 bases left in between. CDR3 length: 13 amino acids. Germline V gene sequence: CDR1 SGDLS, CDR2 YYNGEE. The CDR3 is CASSASGADTQYF. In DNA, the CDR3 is TGTGCCAGCAGCGCTTCAGGGGCAGATACGCAGTATTTT.

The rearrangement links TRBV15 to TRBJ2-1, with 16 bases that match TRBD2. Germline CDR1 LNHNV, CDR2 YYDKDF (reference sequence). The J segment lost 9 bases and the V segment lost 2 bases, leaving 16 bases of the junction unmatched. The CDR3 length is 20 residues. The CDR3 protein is CATSRNFPGQGLAGGIEQFF. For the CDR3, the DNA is TGTGCCACCAGCAGAAATTTTCCGGGACAGGGACTAGCGGGAGGGATTGAGCAGTTCTTC.

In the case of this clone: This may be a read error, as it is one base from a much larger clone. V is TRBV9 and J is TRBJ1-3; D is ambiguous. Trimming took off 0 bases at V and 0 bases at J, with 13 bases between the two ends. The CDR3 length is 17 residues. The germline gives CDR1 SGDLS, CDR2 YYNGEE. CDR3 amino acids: CASSVVGSSTSGNTIYF. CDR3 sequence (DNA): TGTGCCAGCAGCGTAGTGGGCAGCTCTACCTCTGGAAACACCATATATTTT.

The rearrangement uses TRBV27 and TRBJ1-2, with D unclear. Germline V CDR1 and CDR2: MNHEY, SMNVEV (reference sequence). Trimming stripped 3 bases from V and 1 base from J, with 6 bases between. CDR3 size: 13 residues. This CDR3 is CASSFGNNYGYTF. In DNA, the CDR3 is TGTGCCAGCAGTTTCGGGAATAACTATGGCTACACCTTC.